The following is a T cell receptor (beta chain) sequence with its context. Original handling: Reference gene primers were amplified, and this amplification served to estimate nucleated cell counts. The repertoire was sequenced with immunoSEQ multiplex PCR; TCRdb's copy has only in-frame clones and lacks some. V and J calls and clone size are copied from that table; D and trimming were computed from the DNA. The repertoire includes 250,000 or so clones, approximately 86% of them detected once, and less than 8.5% sits in the top ten. This entry comes from a study of blood T cell repertoires in COVID-19. Looking at the study overall: Material from acute and convalescent COVID-19 was sourced from the United States, Italy and Spain.

CDR3 size: 15 residues. Germline-derived CDR1 and CDR2 are SGHAT and FQNNGV. Trimming at V came to 5 bases and at J to 3 bases, leaving 5 bases not matched to a gene. The source is an older woman with active or convalescent COVID-19. The source material was peripheral blood. The chain combines TRBV11-2 with TRBJ1-1, with 11 bases matching TRBD1. This CDR3 is CASSRTGGWDTEAFF. Here the CDR3 DNA reads TGTGCCAGCAGCCGGACAGGGGGCTGGGACACTGAAGCTTTCTTT. The full variable domain, completed using reference TRBV11-2 and TRBJ1-1, is EAGVAQSPRYKIIEKRQSVAFWCNPISGHATLYWYQQILGQGPKLLIQFQNNGVVDDSQLPKDRFSAERLKGVDSTLKIQPAKLEDSAVYLCASSRTGGWDTEAFFGQGTRLTVV.